This passage covers 21 T cell receptor beta chains from one sample sequenced in a study of blood T cell repertoires in COVID-19. Produced via immunoSEQ multiplex PCR; TCRdb's table is partial and in-frame only. This sample yields 200,000 to 250,000 clones, of which about 80% are seen a single time; around 16% belongs to the top ten. Specimen: PBMCs or T cells enriched from blood (not recorded which). The receptors were gathered from a man aged 35 to 55 who had recovered from COVID-19.

This chain joins TRBV4-3 and TRBJ2-1, with 9 bases that match TRBD1. The CDR3 contains 14 residues. Germline V gives CDR1 LGHNA, CDR2 YSLEER. Trimming removed 4 bases from V and 8 bases from J; junction bases left unmatched: 6. CDR3 sequence: CASSRSDRGDEQFF. The CDR3 coding sequence is TGCGCCAGCAGCCGATCGGACAGGGGTGATGAGCAGTTCTTC.

The chain links TRBV5-1 to TRBJ2-3, with TRBD2 matching over 8 bases. Germline CDR1 SGHRS, CDR2 YFSETQ. The CDR3 runs to 14 residues. J lost 6 bases, V lost 6 bases, and 9 bases had no gene match. The CDR3 DNA sequence: TGCGCCAGCACTCGGGGGGGCCGAATCGATACGCAGTATTTT. It specifies CASTRGGRIDTQYF. Full variable domain (remainder filled in from reference TRBV5-1 and TRBJ2-3): KAGVTQTPRYLIKTRGQQVTLSCSPISGHRSVSWYQQTPGQGLQFLFEYFSETQRNKGNFPGRFSGRQFSNSRSEMNVSTLELGDSALYLCASTRGGRIDTQYFGPGTRLTVL.

The chain uses TRBV3-1 (or the pseudogene TRBV3-2) and TRBJ1-3; a possible D gene is TRBD1 (5 bases). Trimming shortened V by 1 base and J by 1 base, and 11 bases separated the two germline ends. The CDR3 spans 16 residues. CDR1 and CDR2 from the germline V gene are LGHDT and YNNKEL (reference sequence). This CDR3 is CASSQGISGSGNTIYF. CDR3 nucleotides: TGTGCCAGCAGCCAAGGAATATCAGGGTCTGGAAACACCATATATTTT.

The chain carries TRBV29-1 and TRBJ2-2; D is undetermined. Per the germline V gene, CDR1 is SQVTM and CDR2 is ANQGSEA. The CDR3 sequence is 12 residues long. Trimming cost V 8 bases and J 2 bases, with 9 bases left between them. CDR3 in DNA: TGCAGCATATCAACTAACACCGGGGAGCTGTTTTTT. It specifies CSISTNTGELFF.

This clone appeared a few times. The rearrangement joins TRBV9 to TRBJ2-1; 8 bases map to TRBD2. The CDR3 length is 15 residues. Germline CDR1 is SGDLS and CDR2 is YYNGEE. V trimming: 0 bases; J trimming: 1 base; junction bases outside the gene matches: 0. CDR3 amino acids: CASSVGGRSYNEQFF. Here the CDR3 DNA reads TGTGCCAGCAGCGTAGGCGGGAGGTCCTACAATGAGCAGTTCTTC.

This chain uses TRBV7-3 with TRBJ2-3, with 13 positions matching TRBD2. CDR1 is SGHTA, CDR2 FQGTGA, per germline. The V segment lost 1 base and the J segment 0 bases; nucleotides outside the gene matches: 10. CDR3 length equals 20 residues. The CDR3 DNA follows: TGTGCCAGCAGCTTAAGAGGCGGGACTAGCGGGGCCATTAGCACAGATACGCAGTATTTT. As protein: CASSLRGGTSGAISTDTQYF.

The J gene is TRBJ2-5, the V gene TRBV5-3, with D unclear. TRBV5-3 is an ORF, and what it does is uncertain. The ends were cut back, 1 base at V and 3 bases at J, with 10 bases in the middle. The CDR3 has 14 residues. The CDR3 loop is CARSLSTSEETQYF. The CDR3 coding sequence is TGTGCCAGAAGCTTGTCCACGAGCGAAGAGACCCAGTACTTC.

The chain employs TRBV28 and TRBJ1-5; TRBD1 aligns across 12 bases. Germline V gene data show CDR1 as MDHEN and CDR2 as SYDVKM. V trimming: 6 bases; J trimming: 6 bases; junction bases outside the gene matches: 9. The CDR3 sequence is 16 residues long. Written as DNA, the CDR3 is TGTGCCAGCAGGCGTTCCGGGACAGGGGGCACTCAGCCCCAGCATTTT. This sequence encodes CASRRSGTGGTQPQHF.

This chain connects TRBV6-2 or TRBV6-3 to TRBJ1-2; D not resolved. Germline CDR1 is MNHEY and CDR2 is SVGEGT. Deletions cut 6 bases from V and 0 bases from J, with 26 bases between. The CDR3 contains 19 residues. This CDR3 reads CASSPINFIGETTNYGYTF. The CDR3 coding sequence is TGTGCCAGCAGCCCTATAAACTTTATTGGGGAGACGACTAACTATGGCTACACCTTC.

The chain links TRBV28 to TRBJ1-2; no definite D call. The CDR3 loop spans 15 amino acids. CDR1 and CDR2 from the germline V gene are MDHEN and SYDVKM. Trimming pared 3 bases from V and 5 bases from J, leaving 16 bases between. The CDR3 DNA sequence: TGTGCCAGCAGTTTTACCGCGCAGGTTGGGTATGGCTACACCTTC. Its translation: CASSFTAQVGYGYTF.

The rearrangement links TRBV5-6 to TRBJ2-3, with 9 nucleotides matching TRBD1. The V segment lost 3 bases and the J segment 3 bases; nucleotides outside the gene matches: 2. CDR1 is SGHDT and CDR2 is YYEEEE in the germline V gene. This CDR3 is 14 amino acids long. This CDR3 reads CASSWDRVTDTQYF. In nucleotides, the CDR3 is TGTGCCAGCAGCTGGGACAGGGTGACAGATACGCAGTATTTT.

V usage is TRBV7-9 and J usage is TRBJ2-1, with 8 bases that match TRBD2. The CDR3 loop spans 16 amino acids. The germline V gene encodes CDR1 SEHNR and CDR2 FQNEAQ (reference sequence). Losses at the gene ends were 1 base for V and 0 bases for J; bases not matched to a gene: 2. CDR3: CASSLGREGSYNEQFF. The CDR3 DNA reads TGTGCCAGCAGCTTAGGACGGGAGGGCTCCTACAATGAGCAGTTCTTC.

J is TRBJ2-7 and V is TRBV27; D might be TRBD2 (6 bases). V dropped 4 bases and J dropped 4 bases, with 20 bases sitting between them. The germline V gene encodes CDR1 MNHEY and CDR2 SMNVEV (reference sequence). The CDR3 extends over 16 amino acids. The CDR3 reads CASSYREATAGYEQYF. Here the CDR3 DNA reads TGTGCCAGCAGTTACCGCGAGGCTACCGCGGGATACGAGCAGTACTTC.

The gene calls are TRBV7-8 and TRBJ2-1; 7 positions match TRBD2. J was trimmed by 0 bases and V by 2 bases; bases with no gene match: 1. The CDR3 extends over 15 amino acids. In germline, CDR1 is SGHVS, CDR2 FQNEAQ. The CDR3 here is CASSLRGGSYNEQFF. The CDR3 coding sequence is TGTGCCAGCAGCTTACGCGGGGGCTCCTACAATGAGCAGTTCTTC.

This chain uses TRBV11-3 with TRBJ2-1; no firm D call. The V gene lost 1 base and the J gene lost 7 bases, with 11 bases spanning the gap. Germline V CDR1 and CDR2: SGHNT, YENEEA. The CDR3 loop spans 14 amino acids. The DNA of the CDR3 is TGTGCCAGCAGCTTAGCGGCCGGGTTGAATGAGCAGTTCTTC. Its translation: CASSLAAGLNEQFF. Using reference TRBV11-3 and TRBJ2-1 for the parts outside the CDR3, the full variable domain is EAGVVQSPRYKIIEKKQPVAFWCNPISGHNTLYWYLQNLGQGPELLIRYENEEAVDDSQLPKDRFSAERLKGVDSTLKIQPAELGDSAVYLCASSLAAGLNEQFFGPGTRLTVL.

The chain carries TRBV7-9 and TRBJ1-3, with D unclear. Trimming removed 1 base at V and 4 bases at J, with 8 bases between. CDR3 length equals 14 residues. Germline V gene sequence: CDR1 SEHNR, CDR2 FQNEAQ (reference sequence). CDR3 sequence: CASSLGADGNTIYF. In DNA, the CDR3 is TGTGCCAGCAGCTTAGGGGCCGACGGAAACACCATATATTTT.

The chain joins TRBV14 to TRBJ1-1; the D is unclear. This CDR3 spans 12 amino acids. The ends were cut back, 0 bases at V and 11 bases at J, with 10 bases in the middle. Germline CDR1 and CDR2: SGHDN and FVKESK. The chain's CDR3 is CASSQDRRAAFF. The CDR3 nucleotides are TGTGCCAGCAGCCAAGATCGGCGGGCGGCTTTCTTT.

The chain has TRBV2 and TRBJ1-5; TRBD1 agrees at 10 bases. The germline V gene encodes CDR1 SNHLY and CDR2 FYNNEI. V dropped 6 bases and J dropped 13; count of bases not matched to a gene: 6. The CDR3 is made up of 12 amino acids. CDR3 sequence: CASSDRDRGQHF. The CDR3 DNA is TGTGCCAGCAGCGACCGGGACAGGGGACAGCATTTT.

This clone was detected only once. V and J are TRBV29-1 and TRBJ1-3; D perhaps matches TRBD1 (6 bases). This CDR3 contains 13 residues. V lost 6 bases to trimming and J lost 2 bases, with 11 bases between them. CDR1 and CDR2 from the germline V gene are SQVTM and ANQGSEA. The CDR3 is CSVSGTTGNTIYF. The DNA for the CDR3 is TGCAGCGTGTCCGGGACAACTGGAAACACCATATATTTT.

The gene calls are TRBV6-5 and TRBJ1-2; D ambiguous. V lost 5 bases to trimming and J lost 5 bases, with 18 bases between them. CDR1 is MNHEY, CDR2 SVGAGI, per germline. The CDR3 has 15 amino acids. CDR3 amino acids: CASSPKGGISYGYTF. DNA for the CDR3: TGTGCCAGCAGTCCCAAGGGAGGAATCAGTTATGGCTACACCTTC.

The V call is TRBV9, the J call TRBJ1-6; TRBD1 matches at 10 bases. The CDR3 is made up of 14 amino acids. The germline gives CDR1 SGDLS, CDR2 YYNGEE. Losses at the gene ends were 3 bases for V and 9 bases for J; bases not matched to a gene: 3. For the CDR3, the DNA is TGTGCCAGCAGCGGGGGACAGGGGAGTTCACCCCTCCACTTT. This codes for CASSGGQGSSPLHF.